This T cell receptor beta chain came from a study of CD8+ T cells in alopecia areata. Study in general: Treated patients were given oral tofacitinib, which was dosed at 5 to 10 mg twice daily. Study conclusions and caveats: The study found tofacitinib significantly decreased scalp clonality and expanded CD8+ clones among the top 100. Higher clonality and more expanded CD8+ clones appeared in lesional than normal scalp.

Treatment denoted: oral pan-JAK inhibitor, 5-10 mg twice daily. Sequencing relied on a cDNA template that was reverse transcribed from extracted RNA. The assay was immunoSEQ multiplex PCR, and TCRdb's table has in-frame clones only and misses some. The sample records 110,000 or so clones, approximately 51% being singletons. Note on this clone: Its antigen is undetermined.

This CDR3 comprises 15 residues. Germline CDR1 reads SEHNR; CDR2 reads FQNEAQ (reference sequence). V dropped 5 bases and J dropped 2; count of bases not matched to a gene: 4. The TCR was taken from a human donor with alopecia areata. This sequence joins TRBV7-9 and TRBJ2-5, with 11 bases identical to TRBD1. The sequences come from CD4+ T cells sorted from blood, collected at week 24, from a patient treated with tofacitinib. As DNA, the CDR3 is TGTGCCAGCAGCCCGGACAGGGGGCAACAAGAGACCCAGTACTTC. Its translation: CASSPDRGQQETQYF.